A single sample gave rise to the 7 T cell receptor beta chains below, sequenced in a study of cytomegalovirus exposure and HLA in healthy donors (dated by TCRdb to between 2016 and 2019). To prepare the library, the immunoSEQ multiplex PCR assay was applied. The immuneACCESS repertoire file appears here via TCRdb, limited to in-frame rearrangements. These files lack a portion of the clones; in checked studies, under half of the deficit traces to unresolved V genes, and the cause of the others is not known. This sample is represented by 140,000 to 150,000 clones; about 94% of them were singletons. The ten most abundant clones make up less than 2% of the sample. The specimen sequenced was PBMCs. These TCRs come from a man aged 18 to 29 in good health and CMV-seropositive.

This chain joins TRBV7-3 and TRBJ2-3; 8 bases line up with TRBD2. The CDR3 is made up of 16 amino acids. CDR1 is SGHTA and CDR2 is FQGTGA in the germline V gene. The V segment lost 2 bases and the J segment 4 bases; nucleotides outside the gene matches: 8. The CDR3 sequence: CASSLDREGGADTQYF. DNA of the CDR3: TGTGCCAGCAGCTTAGATCGGGAGGGAGGGGCAGATACGCAGTATTTT.

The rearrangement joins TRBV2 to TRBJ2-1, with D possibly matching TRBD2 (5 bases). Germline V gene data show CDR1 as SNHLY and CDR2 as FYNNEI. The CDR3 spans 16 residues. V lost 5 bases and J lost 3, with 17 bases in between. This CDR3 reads CASSISSREYYNEQFF. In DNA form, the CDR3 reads TGTGCCAGCAGTATCAGCTCGAGGGAGTACTACAATGAGCAGTTCTTC.

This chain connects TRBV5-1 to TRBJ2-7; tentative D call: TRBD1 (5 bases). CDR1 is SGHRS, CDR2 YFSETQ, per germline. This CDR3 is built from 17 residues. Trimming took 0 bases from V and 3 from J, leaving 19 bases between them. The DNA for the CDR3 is TGCGCCAGCAGCTTGGCCGTGGACACCTCATGGGGCTACGAGCAGTACTTC. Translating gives CASSLAVDTSWGYEQYF.

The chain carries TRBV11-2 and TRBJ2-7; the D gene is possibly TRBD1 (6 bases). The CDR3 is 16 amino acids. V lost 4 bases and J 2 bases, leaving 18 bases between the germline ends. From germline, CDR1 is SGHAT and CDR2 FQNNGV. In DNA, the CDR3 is TGTGCCAGCAGCTCTTACAGGGCCGCGGACGCCTACGAGCAGTACTTC. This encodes CASSSYRAADAYEQYF. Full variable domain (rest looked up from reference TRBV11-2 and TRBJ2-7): EAGVAQSPRYKIIEKRQSVAFWCNPISGHATLYWYQQILGQGPKLLIQFQNNGVVDDSQLPKDRFSAERLKGVDSTLKIQPAKLEDSAVYLCASSSYRAADAYEQYFGPGTRLTVT.

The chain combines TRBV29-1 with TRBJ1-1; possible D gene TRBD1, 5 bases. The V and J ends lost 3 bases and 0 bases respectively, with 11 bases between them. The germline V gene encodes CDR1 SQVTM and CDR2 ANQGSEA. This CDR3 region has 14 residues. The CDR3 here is CSVEGLSMNTEAFF. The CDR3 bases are TGCAGCGTTGAGGGACTCTCTATGAACACTGAAGCTTTCTTT.

CDR3 loop: CASSQGDSNTEAFF. CDR3 DNA sequence: TGCGCCAGCAGCCAGGGGGATTCGAACACTGAAGCTTTCTTT. The chain carries TRBV5-1 and TRBJ1-1; 7 bases match TRBD1. This CDR3 has 14 residues. J gave up 1 base and V 4 bases, and 4 bases lay outside the gene matches. The germline V gene has CDR1 SGHRS and CDR2 YFSETQ. The full variable domain, rest sourced from reference TRBV5-1 and TRBJ1-1, is KAGVTQTPRYLIKTRGQQVTLSCSPISGHRSVSWYQQTPGQGLQFLFEYFSETQRNKGNFPGRFSGRQFSNSRSEMNVSTLELGDSALYLCASSQGDSNTEAFFGQGTRLTVV.

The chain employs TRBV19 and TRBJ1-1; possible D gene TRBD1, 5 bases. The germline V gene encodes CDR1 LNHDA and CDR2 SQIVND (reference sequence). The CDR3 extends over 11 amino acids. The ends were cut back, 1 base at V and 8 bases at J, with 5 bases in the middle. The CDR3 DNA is TGTGCCAGTAGTATAGGGGGCGAAGCTTTCTTT. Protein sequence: CASSIGGEAFF.